This T cell receptor (beta chain) was obtained from a study of cytomegalovirus exposure and HLA in healthy donors. Only in-frame clones appear in the TCRdb table, and some are missing; sequencing was by immunoSEQ multiplex PCR. The top ten clones hold around 1.2% of a sample with 150,000 to 200,000 clones, around 80% of them seen once. The CDR3 contains 15 residues. V was pared by 5 bases and J by 3 bases, with 9 bases of the junction left unmatched. In germline, CDR1 is GTSNPN, CDR2 SVGIG (reference sequence). This rearrangement joins TRBV30 to TRBJ2-7; 11 nucleotides agree with TRBD2. Sequenced: PBMCs. This clonotype originated in a young woman in good health and CMV-seronegative. The CDR3 reads CAWDLAGGDLYEQYF. The CDR3 nucleotides read TGTGCCTGGGATTTAGCGGGAGGGGATCTCTACGAGCAGTACTTC.